These 5 T cell receptor beta chains were all obtained from the same sample, sequenced in a study of beta chain features in type 1 diabetes. The isolated RNA, all of it, was reverse transcribed, so expressed TCRB transcripts were what got sequenced. Measured with immunoSEQ multiplex PCR; TCRdb has only the in-frame clones, and not every one. The sample has 860,000 or so clones; about a sixth are singletons. The specimen was naive CD4+ T cells from blood. These receptors originate from a woman in her late teens or twenties in good health.

This chain uses TRBV28 with TRBJ2-7; TRBD2 aligns across 8 bases. CDR1 is MDHEN and CDR2 is SYDVKM in the germline V gene. The CDR3 covers 15 residues. V lost 7 bases and J lost 2; bases outside the gene matches: 10. The CDR3 sequence: CASTHGGAAPYEQYF. The CDR3 coding sequence is TGTGCCAGCACCCACGGGGGGGCTGCTCCCTACGAGCAGTACTTC.

The chain carries TRBV7-6 and TRBJ1-1; possible D gene TRBD1, 5 bases. CDR1 is SGHVS and CDR2 is FNYEAQ in the germline V gene. The ends were cut back, 5 bases at V and 1 base at J, with 11 bases in the middle. The CDR3 sequence is 14 residues long. The CDR3 DNA reads as TGTGCCAGCAGCCGTTCCCAGGGGAACACTGAAGCTTTCTTT. It is translated as CASSRSQGNTEAFF.

This chain links TRBV19 with TRBJ2-3; 8 bases line up with TRBD2. Germline CDR1 and CDR2: LNHDA and SQIVND (reference sequence). V was pared by 2 bases and J by 2 bases, with 6 bases of the junction left unmatched. The CDR3 is made up of 16 amino acids. CDR3 sequence: CASSIWLAGATDTQYF. In DNA, the CDR3 is TGTGCCAGTAGTATATGGCTAGCGGGCGCCACAGATACGCAGTATTTT.

There are a few counts of this clone. The rearrangement links TRBV2 to TRBJ2-1, with unresolved D. The CDR3 covers 15 residues. The ends were cut back, 6 bases at V and 0 bases at J, with 12 bases in the middle. Germline V gene data show CDR1 as SNHLY and CDR2 as FYNNEI. Here the CDR3 reads CASRAATTSYNEQFF. The CDR3 DNA reads TGTGCCAGCAGAGCCGCCACTACCTCCTACAATGAGCAGTTCTTC.

The chain is built from TRBV29-1 and TRBJ2-1; perhaps TRBD2 as D (5 bases). V lost 2 bases to trimming and J lost 7 bases, with 12 bases between them. Looked up from germline, CDR1 is SQVTM and CDR2 is ANQGSEA. This CDR3 has 13 residues. The CDR3 loop is CSVERSTGNEQFF. For the CDR3, the DNA is TGCAGCGTTGAAAGAAGTACGGGGAATGAGCAGTTCTTC.